This T cell receptor beta chain was sequenced for a study of T-cell reconstitution after alpha-beta-depleted transplantation in children. In this sample, this clonotype turned up many times. Unique molecular identifiers featured in how the TCRbeta library was prepared. TCRdb processed the PCR reads anew with MiXCR; each CDR3 protein has one entry. Of 640,000 or so distinct CDR3 sequences listed, roughly 15% were seen once; the top ten hold about 1.1%. The CDR3 sequence is 12 residues long. The germline CDR1 and CDR2 sequences are DFQATT and SNEGSKA (reference sequence). V lost 1 base and J 0 bases, leaving 3 bases between the germline ends.

The V and J genes are TRBV20-1 and TRBJ2-5; D gene ambiguous. This specimen consisted of PBMCs from the stem cell graft donor, obtained from the stem cell graft. This receptor was identified in a human donor who donated a stem cell graft to a child with acute myeloid leukemia. The CDR3 region has the DNA TGCAGTGCTAGAGGGGACCAAGAGACCCAGTACTTC. Translated: CSARGDQETQYF.